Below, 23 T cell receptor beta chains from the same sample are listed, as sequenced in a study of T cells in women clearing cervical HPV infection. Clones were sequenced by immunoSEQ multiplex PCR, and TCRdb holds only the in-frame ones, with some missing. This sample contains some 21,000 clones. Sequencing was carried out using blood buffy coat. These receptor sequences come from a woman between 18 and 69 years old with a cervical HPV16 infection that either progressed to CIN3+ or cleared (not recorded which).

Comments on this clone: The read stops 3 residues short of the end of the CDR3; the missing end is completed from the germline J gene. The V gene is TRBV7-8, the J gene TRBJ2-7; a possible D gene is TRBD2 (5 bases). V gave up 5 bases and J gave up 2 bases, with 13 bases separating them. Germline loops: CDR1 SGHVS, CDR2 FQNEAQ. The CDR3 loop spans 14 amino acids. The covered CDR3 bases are TGTGCCAGCAGCCGCCTTTCGACTACCTACGAG. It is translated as CASSRLSTTYE. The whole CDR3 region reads CASSRLSTTYEQYF.

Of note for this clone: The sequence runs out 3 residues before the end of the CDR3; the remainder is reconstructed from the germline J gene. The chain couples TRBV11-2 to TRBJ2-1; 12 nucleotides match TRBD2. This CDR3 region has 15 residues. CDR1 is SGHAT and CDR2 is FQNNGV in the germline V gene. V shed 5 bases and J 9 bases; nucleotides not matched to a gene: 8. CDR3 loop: CASSPSSGGAREQFF. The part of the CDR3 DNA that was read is TGTGCCAGCAGCCCTTCTAGCGGGGGGGCCCGTGAG.

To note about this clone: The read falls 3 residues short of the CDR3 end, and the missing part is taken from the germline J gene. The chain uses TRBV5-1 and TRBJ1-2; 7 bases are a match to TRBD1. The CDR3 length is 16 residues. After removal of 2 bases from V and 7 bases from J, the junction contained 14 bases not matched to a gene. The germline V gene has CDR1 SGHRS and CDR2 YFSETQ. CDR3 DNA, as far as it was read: TGCGCCAGCAGCTTTTTTGGTTTACAGGGGTCTTTTGGC. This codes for CASSFFGLQGSFG. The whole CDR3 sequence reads CASSFFGLQGSFGYTF. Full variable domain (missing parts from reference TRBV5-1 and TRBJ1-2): KAGVTQTPRYLIKTRGQQVTLSCSPISGHRSVSWYQQTPGQGLQFLFEYFSETQRNKGNFPGRFSGRQFSNSRSEMNVSTLELGDSALYLCASSFFGLQGSFGYTFGSGTRLTVV.

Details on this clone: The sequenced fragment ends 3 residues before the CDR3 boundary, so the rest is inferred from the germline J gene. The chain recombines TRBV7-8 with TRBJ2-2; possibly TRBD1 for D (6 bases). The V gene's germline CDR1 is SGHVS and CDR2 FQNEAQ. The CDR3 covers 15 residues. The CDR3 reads CASSLRGAPNEKLFF. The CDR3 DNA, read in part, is TGTGCCAGCAGCCTCAGGGGTGCCCCGAATGAAAAG.

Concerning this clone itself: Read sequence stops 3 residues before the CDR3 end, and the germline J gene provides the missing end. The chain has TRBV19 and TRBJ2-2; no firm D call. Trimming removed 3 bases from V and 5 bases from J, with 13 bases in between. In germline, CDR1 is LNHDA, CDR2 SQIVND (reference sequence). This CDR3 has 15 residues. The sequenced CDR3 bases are TGTGCCAGTAGTATTAGGGTAGGTTGGACCGGGGAG. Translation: CASSIRVGWTGE. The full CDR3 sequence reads CASSIRVGWTGELFF.

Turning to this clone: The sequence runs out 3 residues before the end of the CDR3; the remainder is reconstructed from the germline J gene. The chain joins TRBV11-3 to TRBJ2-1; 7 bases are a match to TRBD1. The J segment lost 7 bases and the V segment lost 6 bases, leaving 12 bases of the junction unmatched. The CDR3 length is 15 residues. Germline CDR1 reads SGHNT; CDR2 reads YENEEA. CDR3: CASSLQGFVSNEQFF. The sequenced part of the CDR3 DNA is TGTGCCAGCAGTTTACAGGGGTTTGTTAGTAATGAG.

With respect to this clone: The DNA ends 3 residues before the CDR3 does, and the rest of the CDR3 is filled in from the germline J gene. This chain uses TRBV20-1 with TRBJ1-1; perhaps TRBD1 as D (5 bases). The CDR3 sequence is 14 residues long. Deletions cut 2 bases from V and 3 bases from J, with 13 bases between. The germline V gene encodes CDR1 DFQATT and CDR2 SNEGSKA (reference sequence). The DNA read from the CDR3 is TGCAGTGCTAGAATGGCAGGGTTAGACACTGAA. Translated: CSARMAGLDTE. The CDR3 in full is CSARMAGLDTEAFF.

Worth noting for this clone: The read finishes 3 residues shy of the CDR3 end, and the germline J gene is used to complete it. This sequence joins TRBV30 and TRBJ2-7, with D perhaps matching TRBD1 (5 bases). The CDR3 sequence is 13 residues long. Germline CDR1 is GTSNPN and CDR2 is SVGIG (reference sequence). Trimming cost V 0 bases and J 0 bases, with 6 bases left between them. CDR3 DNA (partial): TGTGCCTGGAGTGTAACAGGCTCCTACGAG. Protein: CAWSVTGSYE. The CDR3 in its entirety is CAWSVTGSYEQYF.

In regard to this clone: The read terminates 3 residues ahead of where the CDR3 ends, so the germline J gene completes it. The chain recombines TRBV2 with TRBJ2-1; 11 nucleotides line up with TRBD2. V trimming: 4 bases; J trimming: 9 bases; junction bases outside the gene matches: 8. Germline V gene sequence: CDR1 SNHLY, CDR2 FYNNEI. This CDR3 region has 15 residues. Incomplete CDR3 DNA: TGTGCCAGCAGTGTCGGTAGCGGGAGGGCCCGTGAG. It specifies CASSVGSGRARE. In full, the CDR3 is CASSVGSGRAREQFF. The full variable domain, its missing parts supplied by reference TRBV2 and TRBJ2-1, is EPEVTQTPSHQVTQMGQEVILRCVPISNHLYFYWYRQILGQKVEFLVSFYNNEISEKSEIFDDQFSVERPDGSNFTLKIRSTKLEDSAMYFCASSVGSGRAREQFFGPGTRLTVL.

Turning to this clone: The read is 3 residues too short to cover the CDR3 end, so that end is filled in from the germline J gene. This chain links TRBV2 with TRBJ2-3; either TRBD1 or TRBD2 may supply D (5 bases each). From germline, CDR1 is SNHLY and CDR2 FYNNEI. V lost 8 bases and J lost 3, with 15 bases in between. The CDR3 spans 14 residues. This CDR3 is CASQGVGITDTQYF. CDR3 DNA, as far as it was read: TGTGCCAGCCAGGGAGTTGGGATTACAGATACG.

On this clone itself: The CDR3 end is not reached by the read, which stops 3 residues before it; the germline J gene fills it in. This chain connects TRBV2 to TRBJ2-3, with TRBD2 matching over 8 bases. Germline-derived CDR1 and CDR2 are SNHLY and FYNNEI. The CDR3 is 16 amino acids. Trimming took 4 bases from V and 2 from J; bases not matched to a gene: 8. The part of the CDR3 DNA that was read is TGTGCCAGCAGTGTTTTGGCGGGGGGACCCACAGATACG. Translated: CASSVLAGGPTDT. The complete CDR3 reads CASSVLAGGPTDTQYF.

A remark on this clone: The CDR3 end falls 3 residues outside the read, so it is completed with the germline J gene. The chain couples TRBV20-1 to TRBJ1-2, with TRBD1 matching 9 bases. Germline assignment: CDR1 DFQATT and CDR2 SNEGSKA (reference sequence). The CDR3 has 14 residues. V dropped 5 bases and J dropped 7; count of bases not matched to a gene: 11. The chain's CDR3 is CSAWDRATLGGYTF. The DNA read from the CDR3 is TGCAGTGCTTGGGACAGGGCCACGCTTGGTGGC.

CDR3 DNA (partial): TGCGCCAGCAGATGGACAGAAGCCTACGAG. This sequence encodes CASRWTEAYE. The full CDR3 sequence reads CASRWTEAYEQYF. The chain combines TRBV5-1 with TRBJ2-7; TRBD1 might be the D (6 bases). The missing CDR3 end, 3 residues past where the read stops, is filled in from the germline J gene. This CDR3 contains 13 residues. Germline V gives CDR1 SGHRS, CDR2 YFSETQ. The V gene lost 5 bases and the J gene lost 2 bases, with 11 bases spanning the gap.

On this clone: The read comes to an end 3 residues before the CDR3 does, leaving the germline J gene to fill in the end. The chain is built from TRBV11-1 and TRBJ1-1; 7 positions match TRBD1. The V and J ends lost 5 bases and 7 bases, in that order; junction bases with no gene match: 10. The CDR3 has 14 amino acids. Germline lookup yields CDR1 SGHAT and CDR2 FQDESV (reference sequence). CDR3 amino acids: CASSDYRGPFEAFF. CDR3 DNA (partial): TGTGCCAGCAGCGATTACAGGGGACCTTTTGAA.

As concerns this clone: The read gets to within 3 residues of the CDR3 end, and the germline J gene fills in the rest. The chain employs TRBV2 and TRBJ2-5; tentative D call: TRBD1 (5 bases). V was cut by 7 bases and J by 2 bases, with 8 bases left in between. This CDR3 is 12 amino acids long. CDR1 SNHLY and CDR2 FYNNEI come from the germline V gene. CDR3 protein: CASNRGQETQYF. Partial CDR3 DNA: TGTGCCAGCAATAGGGGACAAGAGACC.

The part of the CDR3 DNA that was read is TGTGCCAGTAGTATTACCAGGGAGGATGAG. It is translated as CASSITREDE. The whole CDR3 region reads CASSITREDEQFF. The chain recombines TRBV19 with TRBJ2-1, with a possible D match to TRBD2 (6 bases). The read is 3 residues too short to cover the CDR3 end, so that end is filled in from the germline J gene. The CDR3 has 13 amino acids. Germline V gene data show CDR1 as LNHDA and CDR2 as SQIVND (reference sequence). Trimming removed 3 bases at V and 8 bases at J, with 11 bases between.

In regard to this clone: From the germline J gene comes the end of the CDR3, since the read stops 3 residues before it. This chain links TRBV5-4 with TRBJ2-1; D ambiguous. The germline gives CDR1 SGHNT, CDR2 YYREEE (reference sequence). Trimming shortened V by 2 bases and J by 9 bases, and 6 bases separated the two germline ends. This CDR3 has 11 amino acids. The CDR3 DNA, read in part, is TGTGCCAGCAGCTTCCTTAGTGAG. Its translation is CASSFLSE. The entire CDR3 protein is CASSFLSEQFF.

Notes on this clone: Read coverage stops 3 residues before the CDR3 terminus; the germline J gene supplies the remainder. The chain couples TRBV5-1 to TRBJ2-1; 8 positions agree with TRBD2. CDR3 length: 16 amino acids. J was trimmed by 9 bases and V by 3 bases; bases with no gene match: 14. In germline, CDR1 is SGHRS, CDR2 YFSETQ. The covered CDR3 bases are TGCGCCAGCAGCTCGTTCGTTGTGAGCGGGAGACTTGAG. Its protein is CASSSFVVSGRLE. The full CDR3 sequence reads CASSSFVVSGRLEQFF.

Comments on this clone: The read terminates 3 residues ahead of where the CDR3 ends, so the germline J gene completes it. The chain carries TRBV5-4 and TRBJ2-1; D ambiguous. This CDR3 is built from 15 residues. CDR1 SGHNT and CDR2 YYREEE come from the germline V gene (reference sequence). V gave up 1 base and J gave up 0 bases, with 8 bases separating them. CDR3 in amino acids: CASSLFRSSYNEQFF. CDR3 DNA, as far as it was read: TGTGCCAGCAGCTTGTTTCGTAGCTCCTACAATGAG. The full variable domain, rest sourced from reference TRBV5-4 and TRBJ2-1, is ETGVTQSPTHLIKTRGQQVTLRCSSQSGHNTVSWYQQALGQGPQFIFQYYREEENGRGNFPPRFSGLQFPNYSSELNVNALELDDSALYLCASSLFRSSYNEQFFGPGTRLTVL.

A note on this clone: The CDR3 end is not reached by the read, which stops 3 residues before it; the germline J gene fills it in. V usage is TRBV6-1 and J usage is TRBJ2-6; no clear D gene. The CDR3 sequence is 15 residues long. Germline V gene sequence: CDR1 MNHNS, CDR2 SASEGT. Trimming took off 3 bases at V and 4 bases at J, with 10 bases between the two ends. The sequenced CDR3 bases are TGTGCCAGCAGTGACCTGGCCCCCGGGGCCAACGTC. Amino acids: CASSDLAPGANV. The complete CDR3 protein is CASSDLAPGANVLTF.

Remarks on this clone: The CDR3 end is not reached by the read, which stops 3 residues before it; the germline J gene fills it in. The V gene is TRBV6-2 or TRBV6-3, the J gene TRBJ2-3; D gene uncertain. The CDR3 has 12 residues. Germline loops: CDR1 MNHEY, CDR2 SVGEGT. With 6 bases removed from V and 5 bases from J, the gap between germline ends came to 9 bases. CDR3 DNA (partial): TGTGCCAGCAGCCTACTTGGAGATACG. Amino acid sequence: CASSLLGDT. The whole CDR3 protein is CASSLLGDTQYF.

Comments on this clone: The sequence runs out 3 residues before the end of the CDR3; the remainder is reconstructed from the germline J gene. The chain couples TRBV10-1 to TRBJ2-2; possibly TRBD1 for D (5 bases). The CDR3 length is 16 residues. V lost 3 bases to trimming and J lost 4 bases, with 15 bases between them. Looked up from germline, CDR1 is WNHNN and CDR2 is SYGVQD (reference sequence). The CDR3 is CASSDPKTESTGELFF. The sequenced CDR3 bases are TGCGCCAGCAGTGACCCAAAGACAGAATCCACCGGGGAG.

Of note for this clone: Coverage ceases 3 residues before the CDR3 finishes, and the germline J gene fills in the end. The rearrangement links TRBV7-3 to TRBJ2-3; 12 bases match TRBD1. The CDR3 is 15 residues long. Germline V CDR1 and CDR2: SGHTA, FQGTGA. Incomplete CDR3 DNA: TGTGCCAGCAGCTTAGGGGACAGGGGGCGAGAGACG. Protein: CASSLGDRGRET. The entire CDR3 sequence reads CASSLGDRGRETQYF.